Below, 10 T cell receptor beta chains from the same sample are listed, as sequenced in a study of shared clonotypes between healthy human individuals. Clones were sequenced by immunoSEQ multiplex PCR, and TCRdb holds only the in-frame ones, with some missing. Of a few million clones listed, approximately 95% are singletons. Source material: naive CD4+ T cells from PBMCs. Subset noted: CD45RA+ positively selected. These receptors were obtained from a man between 18 and 29 years old in good health. Some clones in this sample may be carry-over from other donors' samples.

This clone has only a few counts. This chain uses TRBV7-3 with TRBJ2-1, with a tentative D call TRBD2 (5 bases). Germline V gene sequence: CDR1 SGHTA, CDR2 FQGTGA. Trimming cost V 2 bases and J 5 bases, with 13 bases left between them. This CDR3 region has 15 residues. In nucleotides, the CDR3 is TGTGCCAGCAGCTTAGGACTCCCAGGAGACAATGAGCAGTTCTTC. Protein: CASSLGLPGDNEQFF. Complete variable domain (other parts from reference TRBV7-3 and TRBJ2-1): GAGVSQTPSNKVTEKGKYVELRCDPISGHTALYWYRQSLGQGPEFLIYFQGTGAADDSGLPNDRFFAVRPEGSVSTLKIQRTERGDSAVYLCASSLGLPGDNEQFFGPGTRLTVL.

V is TRBV11-1 and J is TRBJ2-4; D is possibly TRBD1 or TRBD2 (6 bases each). This CDR3 is 15 amino acids long. Per the germline V gene, CDR1 is SGHAT and CDR2 is FQDESV (reference sequence). V lost 5 bases and J lost 5, with 16 bases in between. CDR3 in DNA: TGTGCCAGCAGCCCCATCCGGGGGCTCGAAAACATTCAGTACTTC. Its protein product is CASSPIRGLENIQYF.

The J gene is TRBJ1-2, the V gene TRBV6-1; D perhaps matches TRBD1 (6 bases). V lost 6 bases and J lost 4, with 9 bases in between. Germline lookup yields CDR1 MNHNS and CDR2 SASEGT. CDR3 length equals 12 residues. This CDR3 is CASSWTAYGYTF. CDR3 nucleotides: TGTGCCAGCAGCTGGACAGCCTATGGCTACACCTTC.

This clone has just one count. This rearrangement joins TRBV29-1 to TRBJ2-1; the D gene is possibly TRBD2 (6 bases). V shed 0 bases and J shed 1 base, with 13 bases lying between them. The CDR3 contains 16 residues. Germline V gives CDR1 SQVTM, CDR2 ANQGSEA. The CDR3 bases are TGCAGCGTTGAAGATTGGGGGGTAGGTTCCTACAATGAGCAGTTCTTC. The encoded protein is CSVEDWGVGSYNEQFF.

This clone has a single count. The rearrangement joins TRBV30 to TRBJ2-1; 10 bases line up with TRBD2. V trimming: 3 bases; J trimming: 1 base; junction bases outside the gene matches: 6. Germline V gene data show CDR1 as GTSNPN and CDR2 as SVGIG (reference sequence). The CDR3 totals 16 residues. The CDR3, as DNA: TGTGCCTGGAGAAGTCTAGCGGGGGAGTCCTACAATGAGCAGTTCTTC. Residues: CAWRSLAGESYNEQFF.

V is TRBV11-2 and J is TRBJ2-1, with 8 bases lining up with TRBD2. V lost 4 bases, J lost 2 bases, and 4 bases stayed unmatched. The germline V gene has CDR1 SGHAT and CDR2 FQNNGV. CDR3 length: 15 amino acids. CDR3: CASSSLAGTYNEQFF. CDR3 DNA sequence: TGTGCCAGCAGCTCCTTAGCGGGAACCTACAATGAGCAGTTCTTC.

The J gene is TRBJ2-7, the V gene TRBV7-3; D unresolved. The V end was cut by 4 bases, the J end by 6 bases, with 13 bases between. The germline V gene encodes CDR1 SGHTA and CDR2 FQGTGA. There are 13 residues in the CDR3. CDR3 loop: CASSSWAEGEQYF. The CDR3 DNA reads TGTGCCAGCAGCTCATGGGCTGAAGGCGAGCAGTACTTC.

The chain employs TRBV5-4 and TRBJ1-1; no definite D call. CDR1 SGHNT and CDR2 YYREEE come from the germline V gene (reference sequence). Trimming shortened V by 4 bases and J by 0 bases, and 16 bases separated the two germline ends. The CDR3 runs 16 residues. The CDR3 reads CASSPRWIGMNTEAFF. The CDR3, as DNA: TGTGCCAGCAGCCCTCGATGGATCGGAATGAACACTGAAGCTTTCTTT.

The chain combines TRBV7-2 with TRBJ2-2, with no clear D. V gave up 0 bases and J gave up 1 base, with 12 bases separating them. This CDR3 contains 17 residues. From germline, CDR1 is SGHTA and CDR2 FQGNSA. The CDR3 region is CASSLASDWKNTGELFF. DNA for the CDR3: TGTGCCAGCAGCTTAGCTTCAGACTGGAAGAACACCGGGGAGCTGTTTTTT.

The V and J genes are TRBV6-1 and TRBJ1-2; D possibly corresponds to TRBD1 (5 bases). CDR1 and CDR2 (germline): MNHNS, SASEGT. The CDR3 has 13 residues. V shed 11 bases and J shed 2 bases, with 15 bases lying between them. The CDR3 nucleotides read TGTGCCGGCTCCATCCGACAGAACTATGGCTACACCTTC. It specifies CAGSIRQNYGYTF.